Below, 9 T cell receptor beta chains from the same sample are listed, as sequenced in a study of blood T cell repertoires in COVID-19. Assay: immunoSEQ multiplex PCR; the TCRdb copy retains only in-frame clones and omits some. This repertoire shows more than 140,000 clones, roughly 88% found once; its top ten account for less than 2%. Sequenced sample: peripheral blood. The receptors were sampled from a woman aged 60-75 years with acute or convalescent COVID-19.

This clone has just a few counts. The CDR3 DNA reads TGTGCCAGCAGACAGGGGAAGGACACTGAAGCTTTCTTT. This gives the protein CASRQGKDTEAFF. The chain combines TRBV6-5 with TRBJ1-1; 7 nucleotides line up with TRBD1. This CDR3 spans 13 amino acids. With V trimmed by 6 bases and J by 3 bases, 4 bases remained unmatched. CDR1 is MNHEY and CDR2 is SVGAGI in the germline V gene.

The V gene is TRBV7-6, the J gene TRBJ1-2; perhaps TRBD1 as D (6 bases). V lost 4 bases and J 4 bases, leaving 16 bases between the germline ends. From germline, CDR1 is SGHVS and CDR2 FNYEAQ. The CDR3 totals 15 residues. The CDR3 here is CASSYGLTGVYGYTF. The CDR3 DNA follows: TGTGCCAGCAGCTATGGGTTGACAGGTGTCTATGGCTACACCTTC.

The chain uses TRBV3-1 (or the pseudogene TRBV3-2) and TRBJ2-5; no definite D call. The CDR3 consists of 15 residues. Germline values: CDR1 LGHDT, CDR2 YNNKEL (reference sequence). The V end was cut by 4 bases, the J end by 4 bases, with 16 bases between. The CDR3 sequence: CASSLPSVSGETQYF. The CDR3, as DNA: TGTGCCAGCAGCCTCCCGTCCGTTTCCGGAGAGACCCAGTACTTC.

The V gene is TRBV5-4, the J gene TRBJ1-1, with 9 bases matching TRBD1. Germline CDR1 SGHNT, CDR2 YYREEE (reference sequence). V gave up 4 bases and J gave up 5 bases; unmatched junction bases: 9. The CDR3 has 15 residues. The CDR3 loop is CASSLGTGRETEAFF. The DNA of the CDR3 is TGTGCCAGCAGCCTCGGGACAGGGAGGGAGACTGAAGCTTTCTTT.

The chain links TRBV19 to TRBJ1-1; 7 bases fit TRBD1. Trimming removed 1 base from V and 2 bases from J; junction bases left unmatched: 4. CDR1 LNHDA and CDR2 SQIVND come from the germline V gene (reference sequence). This CDR3 is 15 amino acids long. CDR3 region: CASSIGGGGNTEAFF. CDR3 nucleotides: TGTGCCAGTAGTATAGGTGGAGGGGGCAACACTGAAGCTTTCTTT.

The V gene is TRBV28, the J gene TRBJ1-4; D is unresolved. This CDR3 spans 11 amino acids. V gave up 8 bases and J gave up 8 bases, with 9 bases separating them. The germline V gene encodes CDR1 MDHEN and CDR2 SYDVKM. CDR3 region: CASAEGEKLFF. CDR3 nucleotide sequence: TGTGCCAGCGCCGAGGGAGAAAAACTGTTTTTT.

The chain is built from TRBV5-1 and TRBJ2-2; D remains unclear. From germline, CDR1 is SGHRS and CDR2 YFSETQ. Trimming pared 2 bases from V and 9 bases from J, leaving 11 bases between. The CDR3 length is 13 residues. The CDR3 spells CASSFIEARELFF. CDR3 sequence (DNA): TGCGCCAGCAGCTTTATTGAGGCGAGGGAGCTGTTTTTT.

The chain uses TRBV18 and TRBJ1-6; TRBD1 aligns across 8 bases. The junction had 8 bases not matched to a gene; V was cut back by 3 bases and J by 7 bases. The CDR3 length is 16 residues. Germline CDR1 reads KGHSH; CDR2 reads LQKENI. The chain's CDR3 is CASSPASGTGNSPLHF. CDR3 coding DNA: TGTGCCAGCTCACCGGCCTCCGGGACAGGAAATTCACCCCTCCACTTT. Supplemented by reference TRBV18 and TRBJ1-6, the full variable domain reads NAGVMQNPRHLVRRRGQEARLRCSPMKGHSHVYWYRQLPEEGLKFMVYLQKENIIDESGMPKERFSAEFPKEGPSILRIQQVVRGDSAAYFCASSPASGTGNSPLHFGNGTRLTVT.

The chain employs TRBV11-2 and TRBJ1-4; D might be TRBD1 (6 bases). Per germline, CDR1 SGHAT and CDR2 FQNNGV. The CDR3 length is 15 residues. Trimming took 3 bases from V and 2 from J, leaving 10 bases between them. This CDR3 is CASSFRGTTNEKLFF. CDR3 coding DNA: TGTGCCAGCAGCTTCAGGGGAACCACTAATGAAAAACTGTTTTTT. The variable domain in full, completed from reference TRBV11-2 and TRBJ1-4, reads EAGVAQSPRYKIIEKRQSVAFWCNPISGHATLYWYQQILGQGPKLLIQFQNNGVVDDSQLPKDRFSAERLKGVDSTLKIQPAKLEDSAVYLCASSFRGTTNEKLFFGSGTQLSVL.